The rows below give T cell receptor beta chains drawn from one sample of a study of patients and donors after allogeneic stem cell transplantation. MiXCR, applied by TCRdb to the RT-PCR reads, yields one record per CDR3 protein. The profile covers roughly 30,000 distinct CDR3 sequences, with nearly 7% appearing a single time and approximately 30% taken by the ten largest. The specimen was blood, either unsorted or a sorted T cell fraction (not recorded which). The receptors derive from a human donor who was either an allogeneic HSCT recipient or a stem cell or donor lymphocyte infusion donor (not recorded which). It is not recorded whose cells these are; they may come from a transplant donor. The CDR3 runs from the conserved cysteine through the conserved F or W. Each record gives: D gene, clone size, J gene, V gene, CDR3 protein, CDR3 DNA. A D gene is named only where the DNA matches it firmly. Where a row states a size, it is once, few, many or the class of an expanded clone; other rows omit it.

D: -
size: -
J: TRBJ2-1
V: TRBV18
CDR3: CASSPTPSGNEQFF
DNA: TGTGCCAGCTCACCAACCCCAAGTGGCAATGAGCAGTTCTTC

D: -
size: many
J: TRBJ2-7
V: TRBV5-5
CDR3: CASSLAIGHRLYEQYF
DNA: TGTGCCAGCAGCTTGGCGATAGGACACCGACTCTACGAGCAGTACTTC

D: TRBD2
size: many
J: TRBJ2-1
V: TRBV30
CDR3: CAWSTLREKQFF
DNA: TGTGCCTGGAGTACTTTGCGGGAGAAGCAGTTCTTC

D: -
size: many
J: TRBJ1-1
V: TRBV30
CDR3: CAWSPRRAEAFF
DNA: TGTGCCTGGAGCCCTCGTCGGGCTGAAGCTTTCTTT

D: -
size: -
J: TRBJ2-2
V: TRBV7-3
CDR3: CASSLVGGGTGELFF
DNA: TGTGCCAGCAGCCTAGTGGGGGGCGGCACCGGGGAGCTGTTTTTT

D: -
size: many
J: TRBJ2-4
V: TRBV27
CDR3: CASSFGSSGNIQYF
DNA: TGTGCCAGCAGTTTTGGGTCCTCGGGGAACATTCAGTACTTC

D: TRBD1
size: many
J: TRBJ2-7
V: TRBV24-1
CDR3: CATSDFFRGKYEQYF
DNA: TGTGCCACCAGTGATTTTTTCAGGGGGAAATACGAGCAGTACTTC

D: -
size: few
J: TRBJ2-7
V: TRBV18
CDR3: CASSPLLGLAYEQYF
DNA: TGTGCCAGCTCACCTCTCTTGGGCCTAGCCTACGAGCAGTACTTC

D: -
size: many
J: TRBJ1-5
V: TRBV3-1
CDR3: CASSRGPYQPQHF
DNA: TGTGCCAGCAGCCGGGGCCCATATCAGCCCCAGCATTTT

D: -
size: many
J: TRBJ1-3
V: TRBV5-4
CDR3: CASSPGRLSGNTIYF
DNA: TGTGCCAGCAGCCCGGGACGGCTCTCTGGAAACACCATATATTTT

D: TRBD2
size: many
J: TRBJ2-2
V: TRBV20-1
CDR3: CSARATGLAGNTGELFF
DNA: TGCAGTGCTAGAGCGACGGGACTAGCGGGAAACACCGGGGAGCTGTTTTTT

D: -
size: few
J: TRBJ2-2
V: TRBV7-3
CDR3: CASSLGPGELFF
DNA: TGTGCCAGCAGCTTAGGGCCCGGGGAGCTGTTTTTT

D: -
size: many
J: TRBJ1-6
V: TRBV7-2
CDR3: CASVLRAGYNSPLHF
DNA: TGTGCCAGCGTCTTACGGGCAGGATATAATTCACCCCTCCACTTT

D: -
size: many
J: TRBJ1-4
V: TRBV5-1
CDR3: CASSLGDSTNEKLFF
DNA: TGCGCCAGCAGCTTGGGGGACTCAACTAATGAAAAACTGTTTTTT

D: TRBD1
size: few
J: TRBJ2-5
V: TRBV5-1
CDR3: CASSLTGTVQETQYF
DNA: TGCGCCAGCAGCTTAACCGGGACAGTCCAAGAGACCCAGTACTTC

D: -
size: -
J: TRBJ2-3
V: TRBV11-2
CDR3: CASSPDGRTDTQYF
DNA: TGTGCCAGCAGCCCCGATGGCCGCACAGATACGCAGTATTTT

D: TRBD2
size: -
J: TRBJ2-3
V: TRBV24-1
CDR3: CATSDLGTSDTQYF
DNA: TGTGCCACCAGTGATTTGGGGACTAGCGATACGCAGTATTTT

D: TRBD1
size: -
J: TRBJ2-5
V: TRBV7-2
CDR3: CASSLPTGGTKETQYF
DNA: TGTGCCAGCAGCTTACCTACAGGGGGCACGAAAGAGACCCAGTACTTC

D: TRBD2
size: many
J: TRBJ2-3
V: TRBV7-3
CDR3: CASSFLGGTADTQYF
DNA: TGTGCCAGCAGCTTTTTGGGGGGGACCGCAGATACGCAGTATTTT

D: -
size: few
J: TRBJ2-4
V: TRBV20-1
CDR3: CSPIGGGQGSKNIQYF
DNA: TGCAGCCCTATAGGGGGAGGGCAGGGATCCAAAAACATTCAGTACTTC

D: TRBD2
size: many
J: TRBJ2-5
V: TRBV28
CDR3: CAINSGMETQYF
DNA: TGTGCCATCAATAGCGGGATGGAGACCCAGTACTTC

D: -
size: few
J: TRBJ2-3
V: TRBV7-3
CDR3: CASSLLGQNPDTQYF
DNA: TGTGCCAGCAGCTTACTAGGACAGAACCCAGATACGCAGTATTTT

D: -
size: many
J: TRBJ1-5
V: TRBV10-3
CDR3: CAISEARDQPQHF
DNA: TGTGCCATCAGTGAGGCCAGGGACCAGCCCCAGCATTTT

D: TRBD1
size: -
J: TRBJ1-2
V: TRBV10-3
CDR3: CAISEGQGVANYGYTF
DNA: TGTGCCATCAGTGAGGGACAGGGAGTAGCTAACTATGGCTACACCTTC

D: -
size: few
J: TRBJ2-3
V: TRBV15
CDR3: CATSRGRLTPSSQYF
DNA: TGTGCCACCAGCAGGGGGAGACTAACTCCTTCCTCGCAGTATTTT

D: -
size: -
J: TRBJ2-1
V: TRBV28
CDR3: CASMNLSGNEQFF
DNA: TGTGCCAGCATGAACTTATCGGGGAATGAGCAGTTCTTC